The next 9 T cell receptor beta chains were all read from a single sample in a study of T cells in Graves' hyperthyroidism and ophthalmopathy. From RNA transcripts, TCR beta CDR3 regions were amplified. The HTBI primer set served for first-round RT-PCR of the TCR CDR3. One entry per CDR3 protein, called by TCRdb with MiXCR from the multiplex PCR reads. The profile covers more than 450,000 distinct CDR3 sequences, with around 15% appearing a single time and 14% taken by the ten largest. Sequencing input: blood. These receptors all come from a woman aged 40 to 50 with Graves' hyperthyroidism.

This clonotype came up many times. The chain uses TRBV27 and TRBJ2-1, with 7 bases identical to TRBD1. V lost 3 bases to trimming and J lost 5 bases; unmatched junction nucleotides: 4. The CDR3 length is 14 residues. Germline-derived CDR1 and CDR2 are MNHEY and SMNVEV (reference sequence). The CDR3 region is CASSFWTGHNEQFF. CDR3 nucleotide sequence: TGTGCCAGCAGTTTTTGGACAGGTCACAATGAGCAGTTCTTC.

This chain links TRBV5-4 with TRBJ2-7; D gene uncertain. This CDR3 comprises 13 residues. Trimming cost V 1 base and J 3 bases, with 8 bases left between them. The germline CDR1 and CDR2 sequences are SGHNT and YYREEE (reference sequence). CDR3 DNA: TGTGCCAGCAGCTTGACGGGCTTCTACGAGCAGTACTTC. Its protein is CASSLTGFYEQYF.

This clonotype was counted only a few times. The chain recombines TRBV7-2 with TRBJ1-1; D is ambiguous. Trimming removed 6 bases at V and 6 bases at J, with 17 bases between. The CDR3 length is 14 residues. CDR1 is SGHTA and CDR2 is FQGNSA in the germline V gene. The CDR3 nucleotides are TGTGCCAGCAGACTGTACCGGGAGGGCCCTGAAGCTTTCTTT. Its protein is CASRLYREGPEAFF.

V and J are TRBV19 and TRBJ1-1; 8 bases map to TRBD1. The V and J ends lost 5 bases and 0 bases, in that order; junction bases with no gene match: 11. Germline V lookup: CDR1 LNHDA, CDR2 SQIVND (reference sequence). The CDR3 runs to 17 residues. CDR3 in amino acids: CASSPLDRASMNTEAFF. The CDR3 DNA follows: TGTGCCAGTAGTCCTCTGGACAGGGCCTCCATGAACACTGAAGCTTTCTTT. The variable domain in full, with the rest retrieved from reference TRBV19 and TRBJ1-1, is DGGITQSPKYLFRKEGQNVTLSCEQNLNHDAMYWYRQDPGQGLRLIYYSQIVNDFQKGDIAEGYSVSREKKESFPLTVTSAQKNPTAFYLCASSPLDRASMNTEAFFGQGTRLTVV.

This clonotype was recorded many times. The chain employs TRBV7-3 and TRBJ2-1; TRBD2 might be the D (6 bases). CDR1 and CDR2 (germline): SGHTA, FQGTGA. Trimming shortened V by 2 bases and J by 4 bases, and 9 bases separated the two germline ends. The CDR3 is 14 residues long. The CDR3 DNA reads as TGTGCCAGCAGCTTAGGGGGGAAATACAATGAGCAGTTCTTC. As protein: CASSLGGKYNEQFF.

The chain couples TRBV7-8 to TRBJ1-2; no definite D call. CDR1 and CDR2 (germline): SGHVS, FQNEAQ. The CDR3 spans 14 residues. V was pared by 5 bases and J by 3 bases, with 13 bases between. CDR3 DNA sequence: TGTGCCAGCAGCGACGACATGGAGCACTATGGCTACACCTTC. Its translation: CASSDDMEHYGYTF. Full variable domain (outside the CDR3, taken from reference TRBV7-8 and TRBJ1-2): GAGVSQSPRYKVAKRGQDVALRCDPISGHVSLFWYQQALGQGPEFLTYFQNEAQLDKSGLPSDRFFAERPEGSVSTLKIQRTQQEDSAVYLCASSDDMEHYGYTFGSGTRLTVV.

At least ten counts were recorded for this clonotype. V and J are TRBV20-1 and TRBJ1-6; no clear D gene. CDR1 is DFQATT and CDR2 is SNEGSKA in the germline V gene (reference sequence). CDR3 length equals 13 residues. V was pared by 6 bases and J by 8 bases, with 14 bases between. The DNA of the CDR3 is TGCAGTGCGCCATCCTGGGTAGATTCACCCCTCCACTTT. Translated, it gives CSAPSWVDSPLHF.

This clonotype has at least ten counts. V and J are TRBV12-3 or TRBV12-4 and TRBJ1-2, with 10 bases aligning to TRBD1. The CDR3 length is 15 residues. Trimming removed 3 bases from V and 7 bases from J; junction bases left unmatched: 8. CDR3 sequence (DNA): TGTGCCAGCAGTTTCGGGACAGGGGTGAAGGGTGGCTACACCTTC. It is translated as CASSFGTGVKGGYTF.

This clonotype was observed a handful of times. This may come from a read error, since a much larger clone is one base off. This rearrangement joins TRBV5-1 to TRBJ2-1; D unresolved. Germline values: CDR1 SGHRS, CDR2 YFSETQ. The CDR3 has 13 amino acids. The CDR3 is CASSLDSCNEQFF. The CDR3 DNA is TGCGCCAGCAGCTTGGACTCCTGCAATGAGCAGTTCTTC. The full variable domain, completed using reference TRBV5-1 and TRBJ2-1, is KAGVTQTPRYLIKTRGQQVTLSCSPISGHRSVSWYQQTPGQGLQFLFEYFSETQRNKGNFPGRFSGRQFSNSRSEMNVSTLELGDSALYLCASSLDSCNEQFFGPGTRLTVL.